The rows below give T cell receptor beta chains drawn from one sample of a study of cytomegalovirus exposure and HLA in healthy donors. Clones were read by immunoSEQ multiplex PCR, and TCRdb kept only the in-frame ones, dropping some. The sample has about 180,000 clones, around 85% seen once. The material sequenced was PBMCs. All receptors derive from a man younger than 30 in good health and CMV-seropositive. Each CDR3 is given with its conserved first and last residue. The D gene is left open where the match is weak. The listing skips clone size in some rows; elsewhere it reads once, few, many or a size class.

D gene	V gene	J gene	clone size	CDR3 protein	CDR3 DNA
NA	TRBV11-3	TRBJ2-1	NA	CASSSRGYNEQFF	TGTGCCAGCAGCTCCCGGGGGTACAATGAGCAGTTCTTC
TRBD1	TRBV6-6	TRBJ1-1	NA	CASSYWEGQGFEAFF	TGTGCCAGCAGTTACTGGGAGGGACAGGGGTTTGAAGCTTTCTTT
TRBD1	TRBV7-2	TRBJ2-2	few	CASTPRGDRGRTGELFF	TGTGCCAGCACCCCCAGGGGTGACAGGGGGCGGACCGGGGAGCTGTTTTTT
TRBD1	TRBV6-5	TRBJ2-2	NA	CASSPQGANTGELFF	TGTGCCAGCAGTCCCCAGGGGGCAAACACCGGGGAGCTGTTTTTT
NA	TRBV5-1	TRBJ2-3	NA	CASSLDGQTDTQYF	TGCGCCAGCAGCTTGGACGGACAGACAGATACGCAGTATTTT
TRBD1	TRBV4-1	TRBJ1-5	NA	CASSTLPGQGISGNQPQHF	TGCGCCAGCAGCACCCTGCCGGGACAGGGAATCAGCGGCAATCAGCCCCAGCATTTT
NA	TRBV4-1	TRBJ1-1	NA	CASSQTAGPTEAFF	TGCGCCAGCAGCCAAACGGCAGGGCCCACTGAAGCTTTCTTT
NA	TRBV28	TRBJ1-2	NA	CASSLPPQRTPKANYGYTF	TGTGCCAGCAGTTTACCCCCGCAGCGGACCCCCAAGGCAAACTATGGCTACACCTTC
TRBD1	TRBV5-1	TRBJ1-1	NA	CASSFTPGQGNTEAFF	TGCGCCAGCAGCTTTACGCCGGGACAGGGGAACACTGAAGCTTTCTTT
NA	TRBV18	TRBJ2-1	once	CASSFQDGSYNEQFF	TGTGCCAGCTCATTTCAAGACGGGAGTTACAATGAGCAGTTCTTC
NA	TRBV21-1	TRBJ2-7	NA	CASSKSHGPRGAYEQYF	TGTGCCAGCAGCAAATCCCATGGGCCCAGGGGGGCCTACGAGCAGTACTTC
TRBD1	TRBV6-5	TRBJ2-7	NA	CASSYSGQGVWEQYF	TGTGCCAGCAGTTACTCGGGACAGGGGGTTTGGGAGCAGTACTTC
NA	TRBV7-8	TRBJ1-2	NA	CASSLTRGTGTNYGYTF	TGTGCCAGCAGCCTGACGCGGGGAACGGGTACCAACTATGGCTACACCTTC
TRBD2	TRBV27	TRBJ2-1	once	CASSLYASGRLGEQFF	TGTGCCAGCAGTTTATACGCTAGCGGGAGGCTCGGGGAGCAGTTCTTC
TRBD2	TRBV6-5	TRBJ2-5	NA	CASRAGVYQETQYF	TGTGCCAGTAGAGCGGGAGTTTACCAAGAGACCCAGTACTTC
NA	TRBV28	TRBJ2-2	NA	CASSLGWRGTGELFF	TGTGCCAGCAGTTTAGGTTGGAGGGGTACCGGGGAGCTGTTTTTT